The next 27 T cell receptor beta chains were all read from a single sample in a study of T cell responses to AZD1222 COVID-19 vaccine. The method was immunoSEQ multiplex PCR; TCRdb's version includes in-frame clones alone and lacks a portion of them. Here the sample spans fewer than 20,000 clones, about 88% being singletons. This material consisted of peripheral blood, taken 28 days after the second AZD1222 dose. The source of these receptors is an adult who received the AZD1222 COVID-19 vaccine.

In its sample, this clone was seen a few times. The CDR3: CASSLDTNYGYTF. The CDR3 coding sequence is TGTGCCAGCAGCCTCGACACTAACTATGGCTACACCTTC. The chain recombines TRBV12-3 or TRBV12-4 with TRBJ1-2, with D hard to call. Between the trimmed V and J ends, which lost 6 bases and 0 bases, there was a span of 8 bases. The CDR3 has 13 residues.

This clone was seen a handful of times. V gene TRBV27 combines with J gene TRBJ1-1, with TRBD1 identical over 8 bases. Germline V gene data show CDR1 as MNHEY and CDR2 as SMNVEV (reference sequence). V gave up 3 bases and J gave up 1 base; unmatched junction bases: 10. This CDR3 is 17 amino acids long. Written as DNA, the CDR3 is TGTGCCAGCAGTTTGGGACAGGCTAAGATTAAGAACACTGAAGCTTTCTTT. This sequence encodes CASSLGQAKIKNTEAFF.

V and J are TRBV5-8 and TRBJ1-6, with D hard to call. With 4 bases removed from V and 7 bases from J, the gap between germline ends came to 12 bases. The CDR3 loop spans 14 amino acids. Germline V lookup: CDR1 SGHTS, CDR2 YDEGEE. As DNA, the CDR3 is TGTGCCAGCAGCCTAGCTACAGAAAATTCACCCCTCCACTTT. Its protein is CASSLATENSPLHF.

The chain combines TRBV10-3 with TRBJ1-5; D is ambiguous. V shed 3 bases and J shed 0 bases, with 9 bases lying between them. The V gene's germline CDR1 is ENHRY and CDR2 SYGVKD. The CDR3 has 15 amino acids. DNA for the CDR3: TGTGCCATCAGTGAAGGTAGGAATAGCAATCAGCCCCAGCATTTT. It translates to CAISEGRNSNQPQHF.

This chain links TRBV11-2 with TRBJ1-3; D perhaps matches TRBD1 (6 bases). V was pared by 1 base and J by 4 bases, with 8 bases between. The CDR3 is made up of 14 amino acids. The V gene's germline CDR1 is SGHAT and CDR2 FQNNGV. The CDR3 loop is CASSLAGAGNTIYF. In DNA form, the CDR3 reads TGTGCCAGCAGCTTAGCAGGGGCCGGAAACACCATATATTTT.

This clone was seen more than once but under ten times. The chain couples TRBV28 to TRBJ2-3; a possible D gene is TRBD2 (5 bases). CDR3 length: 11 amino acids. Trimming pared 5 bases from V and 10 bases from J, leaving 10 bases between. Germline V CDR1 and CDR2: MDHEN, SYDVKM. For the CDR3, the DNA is TGTGCCAGCAGTGCGACGAGGGCGCAGTATTTT. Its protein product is CASSATRAQYF.

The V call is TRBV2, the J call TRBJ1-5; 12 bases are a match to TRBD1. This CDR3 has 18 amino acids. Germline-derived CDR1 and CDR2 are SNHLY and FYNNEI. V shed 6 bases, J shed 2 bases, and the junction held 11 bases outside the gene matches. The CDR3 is CASRAEGTGGSRNQPQHF. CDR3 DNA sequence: TGTGCCAGCAGAGCGGAAGGGACAGGGGGCTCCCGCAATCAGCCCCAGCATTTT.

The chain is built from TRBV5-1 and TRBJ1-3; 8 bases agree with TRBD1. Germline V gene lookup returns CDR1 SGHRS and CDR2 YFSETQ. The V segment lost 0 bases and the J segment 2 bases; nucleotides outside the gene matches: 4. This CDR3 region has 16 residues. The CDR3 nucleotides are TGCGCCAGCAGCTTGGAAGGACAGGGCCCTGGAAACACCATATATTTT. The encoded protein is CASSLEGQGPGNTIYF.

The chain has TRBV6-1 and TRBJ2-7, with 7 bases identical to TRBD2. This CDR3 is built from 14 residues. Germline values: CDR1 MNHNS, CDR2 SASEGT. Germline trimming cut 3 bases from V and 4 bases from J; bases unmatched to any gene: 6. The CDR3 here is CASSDRWGGYEQYF. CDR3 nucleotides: TGTGCCAGCAGTGACAGGTGGGGGGGGTACGAGCAGTACTTC.

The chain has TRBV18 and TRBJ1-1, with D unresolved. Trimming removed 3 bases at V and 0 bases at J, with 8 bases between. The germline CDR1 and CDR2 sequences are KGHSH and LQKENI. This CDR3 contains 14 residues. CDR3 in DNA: TGTGCCAGCTCACCTTACGGATTGAACACTGAAGCTTTCTTT. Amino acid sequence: CASSPYGLNTEAFF.

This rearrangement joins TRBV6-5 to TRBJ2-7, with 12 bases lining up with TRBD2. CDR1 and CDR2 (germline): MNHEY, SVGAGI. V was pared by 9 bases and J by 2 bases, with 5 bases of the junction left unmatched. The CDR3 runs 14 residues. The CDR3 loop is CASNPSGGAYEQYF. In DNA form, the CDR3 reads TGTGCCAGTAATCCTAGCGGGGGGGCCTACGAGCAGTACTTC.

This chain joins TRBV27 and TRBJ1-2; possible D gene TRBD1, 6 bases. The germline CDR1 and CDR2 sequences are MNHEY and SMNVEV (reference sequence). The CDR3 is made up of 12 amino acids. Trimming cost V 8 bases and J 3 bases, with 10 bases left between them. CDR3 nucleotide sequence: TGTGCCAGCTTCAGGGGAGACTATGGCTACACCTTC. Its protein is CASFRGDYGYTF.

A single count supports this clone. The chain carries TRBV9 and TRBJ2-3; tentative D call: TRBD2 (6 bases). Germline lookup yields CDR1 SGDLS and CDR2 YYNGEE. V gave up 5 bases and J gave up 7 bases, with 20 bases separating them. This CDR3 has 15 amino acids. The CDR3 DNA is TGTGCCAGCAGAGCAGCGGGTTCCGAGGGGAATACGCAGTATTTT. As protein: CASRAAGSEGNTQYF.

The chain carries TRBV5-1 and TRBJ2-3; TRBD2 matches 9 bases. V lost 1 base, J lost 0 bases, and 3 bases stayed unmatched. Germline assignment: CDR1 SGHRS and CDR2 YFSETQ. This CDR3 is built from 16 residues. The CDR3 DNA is TGCGCCAGCAGCTTGAGGCTAGCGGGGAGCACAGATACGCAGTATTTT. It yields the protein CASSLRLAGSTDTQYF.

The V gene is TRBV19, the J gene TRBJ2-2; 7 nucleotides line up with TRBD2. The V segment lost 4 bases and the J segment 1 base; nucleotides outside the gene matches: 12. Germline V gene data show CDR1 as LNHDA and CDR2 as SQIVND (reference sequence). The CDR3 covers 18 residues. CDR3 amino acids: CASSSPFGLAGNTGELFF. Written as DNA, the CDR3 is TGTGCCAGTAGTAGCCCTTTCGGGTTAGCGGGGAACACCGGGGAGCTGTTTTTT. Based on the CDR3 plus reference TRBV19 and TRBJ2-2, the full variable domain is DGGITQSPKYLFRKEGQNVTLSCEQNLNHDAMYWYRQDPGQGLRLIYYSQIVNDFQKGDIAEGYSVSREKKESFPLTVTSAQKNPTAFYLCASSSPFGLAGNTGELFFGEGSRLTVL.

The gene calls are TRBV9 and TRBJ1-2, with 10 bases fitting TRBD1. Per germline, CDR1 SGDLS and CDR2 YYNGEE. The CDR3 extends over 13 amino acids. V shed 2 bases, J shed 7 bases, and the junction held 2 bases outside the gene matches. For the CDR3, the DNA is TGTGCCAGCAGCGTGACAGGGGGCTCTGGCTACACCTTC. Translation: CASSVTGGSGYTF.

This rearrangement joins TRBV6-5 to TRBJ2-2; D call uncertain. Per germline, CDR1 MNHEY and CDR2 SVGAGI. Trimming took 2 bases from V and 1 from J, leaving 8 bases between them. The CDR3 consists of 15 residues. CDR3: CASSYRPRNTGELFF. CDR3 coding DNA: TGTGCCAGCAGTTACCGCCCCAGGAACACCGGGGAGCTGTTTTTT.

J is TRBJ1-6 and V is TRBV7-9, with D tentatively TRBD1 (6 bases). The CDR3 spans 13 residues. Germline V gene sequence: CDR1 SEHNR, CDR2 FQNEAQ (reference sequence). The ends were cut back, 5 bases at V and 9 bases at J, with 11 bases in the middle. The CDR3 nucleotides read TGTGCCAGCAGCGGTATGGGGGCTTCACCCCTCCACTTT. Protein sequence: CASSGMGASPLHF.

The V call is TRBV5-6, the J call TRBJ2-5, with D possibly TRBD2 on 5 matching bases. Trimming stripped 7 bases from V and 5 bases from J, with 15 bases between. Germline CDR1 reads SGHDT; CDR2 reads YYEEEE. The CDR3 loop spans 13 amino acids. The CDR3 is CASSNRGTETQYF. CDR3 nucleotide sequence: TGTGCCAGCTCCAACCGGGGTACGGAGACCCAGTACTTC.

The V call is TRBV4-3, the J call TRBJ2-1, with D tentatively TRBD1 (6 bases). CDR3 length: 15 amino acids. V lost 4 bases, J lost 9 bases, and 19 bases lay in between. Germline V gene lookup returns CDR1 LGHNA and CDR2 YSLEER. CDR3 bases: TGCGCCAGCAGCCTAGAGTCAGGGGTCGCGGGTGAGCAGTTCTTC. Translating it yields CASSLESGVAGEQFF.

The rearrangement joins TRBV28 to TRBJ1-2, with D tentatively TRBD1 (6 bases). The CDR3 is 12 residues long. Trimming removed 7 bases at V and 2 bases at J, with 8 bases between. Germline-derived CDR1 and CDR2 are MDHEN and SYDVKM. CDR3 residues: CASNQGNYGYTF. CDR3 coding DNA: TGTGCCAGCAATCAGGGGAACTATGGCTACACCTTC.

The CDR3 reads CASSTSRGRQNLNPYEQYF. CDR3 nucleotides: TGTGCCAGTAGTACCTCCCGGGGGAGACAGAACCTAAATCCCTACGAGCAGTACTTC. The rearrangement links TRBV19 to TRBJ2-7; D might be TRBD2 (6 bases). CDR1 and CDR2 (germline): LNHDA, SQIVND (reference sequence). The CDR3 extends over 19 amino acids. Trimming left V 4 bases short and J 2 bases short, with 27 bases between. Drawing the rest from reference TRBV19 and TRBJ2-7, the complete variable domain is DGGITQSPKYLFRKEGQNVTLSCEQNLNHDAMYWYRQDPGQGLRLIYYSQIVNDFQKGDIAEGYSVSREKKESFPLTVTSAQKNPTAFYLCASSTSRGRQNLNPYEQYFGPGTRLTVT.

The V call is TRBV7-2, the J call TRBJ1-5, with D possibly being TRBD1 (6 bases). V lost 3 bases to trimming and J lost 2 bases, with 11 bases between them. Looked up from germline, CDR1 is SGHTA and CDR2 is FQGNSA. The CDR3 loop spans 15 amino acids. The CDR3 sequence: CASSLEYRGNQPQHF. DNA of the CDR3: TGTGCCAGCAGCTTGGAGTACAGGGGCAATCAGCCCCAGCATTTT.

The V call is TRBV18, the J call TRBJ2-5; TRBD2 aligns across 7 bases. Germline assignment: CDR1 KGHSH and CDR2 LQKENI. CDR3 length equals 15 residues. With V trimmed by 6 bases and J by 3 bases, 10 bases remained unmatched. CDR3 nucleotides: TGTGCCAGCTCCCCCCTGGGGAGCGGGAAAGAGACCCAGTACTTC. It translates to CASSPLGSGKETQYF. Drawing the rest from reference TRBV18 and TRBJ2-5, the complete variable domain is NAGVMQNPRHLVRRRGQEARLRCSPMKGHSHVYWYRQLPEEGLKFMVYLQKENIIDESGMPKERFSAEFPKEGPSILRIQQVVRGDSAAYFCASSPLGSGKETQYFGPGTRLLVL.

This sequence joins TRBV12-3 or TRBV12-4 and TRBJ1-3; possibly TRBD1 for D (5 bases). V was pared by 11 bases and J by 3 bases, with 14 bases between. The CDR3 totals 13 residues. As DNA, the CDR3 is TGTGCCTCGGTAGGGGCCGGTGGAAACACCATATATTTT. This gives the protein CASVGAGGNTIYF.

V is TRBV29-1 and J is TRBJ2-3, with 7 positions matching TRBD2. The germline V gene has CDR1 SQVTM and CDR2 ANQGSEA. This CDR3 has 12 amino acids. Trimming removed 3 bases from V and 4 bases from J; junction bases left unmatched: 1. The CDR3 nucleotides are TGCAGCGTTGAGCGGGAGCCAGATACGCAGTATTTT. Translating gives CSVEREPDTQYF.

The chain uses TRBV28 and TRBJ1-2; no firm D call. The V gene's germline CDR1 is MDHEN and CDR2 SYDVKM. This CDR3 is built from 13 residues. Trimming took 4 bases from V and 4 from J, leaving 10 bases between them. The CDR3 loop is CASSSSGPYGYTF. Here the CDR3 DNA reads TGTGCCAGCAGTTCCTCCGGGCCCTATGGCTACACCTTC.